These 27 T cell receptor beta chains originate from one sample sequenced in a study of cytomegalovirus exposure and HLA in healthy donors. Only in-frame clones appear in the TCRdb table, and some are missing; sequencing was by immunoSEQ multiplex PCR. Of 75,000 to 90,000 clones in the sample, about 95% were seen once. The source material was PBMCs. The receptors here all came from a woman between 18 and 29 years old in good health and CMV-seronegative.

The V gene is TRBV2, the J gene TRBJ2-3; 11 nucleotides match TRBD2. CDR3 size: 14 residues. The V gene end was trimmed by 7 bases and the J gene end by 4 bases; junction bases not matched to a gene: 4. The germline V gene encodes CDR1 SNHLY and CDR2 FYNNEI. CDR3 sequence: CASIAGGDADTQYF. CDR3 DNA sequence: TGTGCCAGCATAGCGGGGGGGGACGCAGATACGCAGTATTTT.

V usage is TRBV30 and J usage is TRBJ1-5, with D maybe TRBD1 (6 bases). The CDR3 has 14 residues. CDR1 is GTSNPN, CDR2 SVGIG, per germline (reference sequence). V lost 3 bases, J lost 11 bases, and 20 bases lay in between. CDR3 in amino acids: CAWSVPQSGVTQHF. The CDR3 DNA reads TGTGCCTGGAGCGTTCCTCAGTCAGGGGTGACCCAGCATTTT. The full variable domain, completed using reference TRBV30 and TRBJ1-5, is SQTIHQWPATLVQPVGSPLSLECTVEGTSNPNLYWYRQAAGRGLQLLFYSVGIGQISSEVPQNLSASRPQDRQFILSSKKLLLSDSGFYLCAWSVPQSGVTQHFGDGTRLSIL.

The chain uses TRBV25-1 and TRBJ1-1; D unclear. The CDR3 has 15 residues. V lost 2 bases and J lost 1, with 11 bases in between. Germline values: CDR1 MGHDK, CDR2 SYGVNS. Here the CDR3 DNA reads TGTGCCAGCAGTGAAGTGAACAGAAAGAACACTGAAGCTTTCTTT. Amino acid sequence: CASSEVNRKNTEAFF. The variable domain in full, with the rest retrieved from reference TRBV25-1 and TRBJ1-1, is EADIYQTPRYLVIGTGKKITLECSQTMGHDKMYWYQQDPGMELHLIHYSYGVNSTEKGDLSSESTVSRIRTEHFPLTLESARPSHTSQYLCASSEVNRKNTEAFFGQGTRLTVV.

This chain links TRBV5-1 with TRBJ2-5, with TRBD2 matching 8 bases. V was clipped by 3 bases and J by 4 bases; unmatched bases: 11. Germline-derived CDR1 and CDR2 are SGHRS and YFSETQ. The CDR3 sequence is 16 residues long. The CDR3 spells CASSSRPRLARETQYF. DNA for the CDR3: TGCGCCAGCAGCTCTCGCCCACGACTAGCGCGAGAGACCCAGTACTTC.

This clone was observed once. This chain uses TRBV2 with TRBJ1-4, with D perhaps matching TRBD1 (6 bases). There are 16 residues in the CDR3. V lost 7 bases, J lost 2 bases, and 17 bases lay in between. Germline loops: CDR1 SNHLY, CDR2 FYNNEI. CDR3 DNA: TGTGCCAGCAAAAAGGCGGGGGGCTACACTAATGAAAAACTGTTTTTT. Translated, it gives CASKKAGGYTNEKLFF.

The chain has TRBV4-3 and TRBJ1-3, with a tentative D call TRBD1 (5 bases). This CDR3 contains 16 residues. Trimming stripped 0 bases from V and 4 bases from J, with 13 bases between. CDR1 and CDR2 (germline): LGHNA, YSLEER. CDR3 bases: TGCGCCAGCAGCCAAGAGTCAGGGCTGCCCGGAAACACCATATATTTT. It encodes CASSQESGLPGNTIYF.

The chain couples TRBV7-2 to TRBJ1-5; D unclear. V was trimmed by 1 base and J by 3 bases, leaving 10 bases between them. The CDR3 extends over 15 amino acids. The germline gives CDR1 SGHTA, CDR2 FQGNSA. Here the CDR3 reads CASSLGRGANQPQHF. Here the CDR3 DNA reads TGTGCCAGCAGCTTAGGCCGGGGAGCCAATCAGCCCCAGCATTTT.

This clone was picked up one time. The genes are TRBV28 and TRBJ1-1; D is ambiguous. CDR1 MDHEN and CDR2 SYDVKM come from the germline V gene. CDR3 length: 13 residues. V lost 8 bases and J lost 0, with 10 bases in between. In DNA, the CDR3 is TGTGCCAGCCTTCCACTGATGAACACTGAAGCTTTCTTT. It specifies CASLPLMNTEAFF.

The genes are TRBV6-6 and TRBJ2-7, with TRBD1 matching over 8 bases. The CDR3 length is 11 residues. Losses at the gene ends were 4 bases for V and 12 bases for J; bases not matched to a gene: 5. Germline V gene data show CDR1 as MNHNY and CDR2 as SVGAGI (reference sequence). The CDR3 bases are TGTGCCAGCAGTTCGCCCGGGACAGGGTACTTC. Amino acid sequence: CASSSPGTGYF.

V is TRBV7-2 and J is TRBJ2-7, with D maybe TRBD2 (6 bases). Germline CDR1 reads SGHTA; CDR2 reads FQGNSA. The CDR3 loop spans 16 amino acids. Trimming left V 0 bases short and J 2 bases short, with 14 bases between. The CDR3 loop is CASSLAAGPYPYEQYF. The CDR3 coding sequence is TGTGCCAGCAGCTTAGCGGCGGGACCCTATCCCTACGAGCAGTACTTC.

The chain uses TRBV4-1 and TRBJ1-5; the D gene is possibly TRBD1 (6 bases). CDR1 and CDR2 from the germline V gene are MGHRA and YSYEKL. With 5 bases removed from V and 2 bases from J, the gap between germline ends came to 16 bases. The CDR3 spans 16 residues. In DNA, the CDR3 is TGCGCCAGCAGCGGCCGACCACAGGGTCGCAATCAGCCCCAGCATTTT. It specifies CASSGRPQGRNQPQHF.

The CDR3 region is CASSLRNYNSPLHF. CDR3 DNA sequence: TGTGCCAGCAGCCTCAGGAATTATAATTCACCCCTCCACTTT. The rearrangement links TRBV7-9 to TRBJ1-6; D not resolved. The CDR3 runs 14 residues. V shed 5 bases and J shed 4 bases, with 9 bases lying between them. Germline V gene sequence: CDR1 SEHNR, CDR2 FQNEAQ (reference sequence).

V gene TRBV5-4 combines with J gene TRBJ2-1; 10 bases map to TRBD2. Trimming at V came to 3 bases and at J to 10 bases, leaving 4 bases not matched to a gene. The CDR3 extends over 13 amino acids. Germline V gives CDR1 SGHNT, CDR2 YYREEE (reference sequence). DNA for the CDR3: TGTGCCAGCAGCTCTTCACTAGCGGGAGAGCAGTTCTTC. The encoded protein is CASSSSLAGEQFF. Variable domain in full (rest from reference TRBV5-4 and TRBJ2-1): ETGVTQSPTHLIKTRGQQVTLRCSSQSGHNTVSWYQQALGQGPQFIFQYYREEENGRGNFPPRFSGLQFPNYSSELNVNALELDDSALYLCASSSSLAGEQFFGPGTRLTVL.

The chain recombines TRBV19 with TRBJ2-3; 7 bases map to TRBD1. CDR3 length: 15 amino acids. The germline CDR1 and CDR2 sequences are LNHDA and SQIVND (reference sequence). The V gene end was trimmed by 1 base and the J gene end by 5 bases; junction bases not matched to a gene: 6. This CDR3 is CASSIVRGLQDTQYF. For the CDR3, the DNA is TGTGCCAGTAGTATAGTTAGGGGGCTGCAAGATACGCAGTATTTT.

This clone was recorded once. The rearrangement links TRBV19 to TRBJ2-1; TRBD1 agrees at 10 bases. The trim removed 5 bases at V and 14 bases at J, leaving 6 bases unmatched. The CDR3 spans 12 residues. CDR1 and CDR2 (germline): LNHDA, SQIVND (reference sequence). CDR3 protein: CASSQGGQGKFF. The CDR3, as DNA: TGTGCCAGTAGTCAAGGGGGACAGGGGAAGTTCTTC.

The V gene is TRBV7-2, the J gene TRBJ1-1; D is unresolved. The germline gives CDR1 SGHTA, CDR2 FQGNSA. Trimming removed 3 bases from V and 2 bases from J, with 10 bases in between. CDR3 size: 14 residues. The CDR3 region is CASSFRSRNTEAFF. DNA of the CDR3: TGTGCCAGCAGCTTTAGGAGTAGAAACACTGAAGCTTTCTTT. Filled out from reference TRBV7-2 and TRBJ1-1, the complete variable domain reads GAGVSQSPSNKVTEKGKDVELRCDPISGHTALYWYRQSLGQGLEFLIYFQGNSAPDKSGLPSDRFSAERTGGSVSTLTIQRTQQEDSAVYLCASSFRSRNTEAFFGQGTRLTVV.

This clone has just one count. This chain uses TRBV21-1 with TRBJ1-5. TRBV21-1 has pseudogene status. This CDR3 is 18 amino acids long. This CDR3 is CASSINQLAGEKNQPQHF. The CDR3 nucleotides are TGTGCCAGCAGCATTAATCAATTGGCGGGGGAGAAAAATCAGCCCCAGCATTTT.

The chain is built from TRBV4-3 and TRBJ2-1, with 10 positions matching TRBD2. V was pared by 1 base and J by 7 bases, with 7 bases of the junction left unmatched. The germline CDR1 and CDR2 sequences are LGHNA and YSLEER. The CDR3 contains 16 residues. For the CDR3, the DNA is TGCGCCAGCAGCCAAGGAACTAGCGGGACGAGGAATGAGCAGTTCTTC. This encodes CASSQGTSGTRNEQFF.

This sequence joins TRBV9 and TRBJ2-3, with D possibly TRBD1 on 5 matching bases. The germline CDR1 and CDR2 sequences are SGDLS and YYNGEE. Trimming left V 4 bases short and J 1 base short, with 16 bases between. The CDR3 runs to 16 residues. CDR3 amino acids: CASSPHRGAGTDTQYF. For the CDR3, the DNA is TGTGCCAGCAGCCCTCATAGGGGCGCGGGCACAGATACGCAGTATTTT.

The chain links TRBV7-9 to TRBJ2-2; D unresolved. V dropped 5 bases and J dropped 4 bases, with 14 bases sitting between them. This CDR3 is built from 15 residues. The germline V gene has CDR1 SEHNR and CDR2 FQNEAQ (reference sequence). CDR3 DNA sequence: TGTGCCAGCAGCCGAACCGGTCCGGGCACCGGGGAGCTGTTTTTT. It specifies CASSRTGPGTGELFF.

The chain recombines TRBV4-2 with TRBJ1-1; 8 nucleotides align to TRBD1. Germline lookup yields CDR1 LGHNA and CDR2 YNFKEQ. V shed 5 bases and J 5 bases; nucleotides not matched to a gene: 7. The CDR3 totals 14 residues. The CDR3 DNA reads as TGTGCCAGCAGCTTGCGACAGGGGTTTACTGAAGCTTTCTTT. It specifies CASSLRQGFTEAFF.

This chain connects TRBV7-9 to TRBJ1-4; 7 nucleotides match TRBD1. This CDR3 comprises 14 residues. Germline loops: CDR1 SEHNR, CDR2 FQNEAQ (reference sequence). The ends lost 3 bases at V and 7 bases at J; junction bases unmatched: 5. In DNA, the CDR3 is TGTGCCAGCAGCTTGGCCGGGACAGCTGAAAAACTGTTTTTT. Its translation: CASSLAGTAEKLFF. The whole variable domain, filled in from reference TRBV7-9 and TRBJ1-4, reads DTGVSQNPRHKITKRGQNVTFRCDPISEHNRLYWYRQTLGQGPEFLTYFQNEAQLEKSRLLSDRFSAERPKGSFSTLEIQRTEQGDSAMYLCASSLAGTAEKLFFGSGTQLSVL.

This chain joins TRBV4-3 and TRBJ2-3; possible D gene TRBD2, 5 bases. Trimming took off 3 bases at V and 1 base at J, with 5 bases between the two ends. The CDR3 length is 13 residues. Germline-derived CDR1 and CDR2 are LGHNA and YSLEER. The CDR3 loop reads CASSQRGTDTQYF. CDR3 DNA sequence: TGCGCCAGCAGCCAGAGGGGCACAGATACGCAGTATTTT.

About this clone: A much larger clone lies one base from this, so it may be a read error. This chain uses TRBV4-2 with TRBJ2-7; 9 bases agree with TRBD2. The germline V gene has CDR1 LGHNA and CDR2 YNFKEQ. Trimming removed 0 bases from V and 1 base from J; junction bases left unmatched: 4. The CDR3 extends over 16 amino acids. CDR3 bases: TGTGCCAGCAGCCAAGATGGGACTAGCATTTCCTACGAGCAGTACTTC. Translated: CASSQDGTSISYEQYF.

The rearrangement links TRBV5-6 to TRBJ1-1; maybe TRBD1 (5 bases). This CDR3 is built from 14 residues. Trimming took off 1 base at V and 0 bases at J, with 7 bases between the two ends. CDR1 SGHDT and CDR2 YYEEEE come from the germline V gene. CDR3 DNA sequence: TGTGCCAGCAGCTTGCCAGGGATGAACACTGAAGCTTTCTTT. Protein product: CASSLPGMNTEAFF.

The chain carries TRBV18 and TRBJ1-1, with D uncertain. Per the germline V gene, CDR1 is KGHSH and CDR2 is LQKENI. V lost 4 bases and J 0 bases, leaving 12 bases between the germline ends. This CDR3 is built from 15 residues. CDR3 nucleotides: TGTGCCAGCTCACTCAACATGGCCATGAACACTGAAGCTTTCTTT. Amino acid sequence: CASSLNMAMNTEAFF.

The chain combines TRBV4-3 with TRBJ1-1, with 7 bases identical to TRBD1. V shed 1 base and J 3 bases; nucleotides not matched to a gene: 5. Germline CDR1 is LGHNA and CDR2 is YSLEER. The CDR3 consists of 15 residues. Written as DNA, the CDR3 is TGCGCCAGCAGCCAAGGACAGGGATGGGACACTGAAGCTTTCTTT. It translates to CASSQGQGWDTEAFF.